This T cell receptor (beta chain) was retrieved from a study of cytomegalovirus exposure and HLA in healthy donors. V lost 4 bases and J 2 bases, leaving 21 bases between the germline ends. From germline, CDR1 is LNHDA and CDR2 SQIVND (reference sequence). This CDR3 has 17 residues. This clone appeared a few times. The PCR employed 60 Vbeta primers together with 13 Jbeta primers. Repertoires were generated with immunoSEQ multiplex PCR, while TCRdb's copy carries only in-frame clones and drops some. The repertoire includes over 95,000 clones, 65% to 85% of them detected once, and roughly 5% sits in the top ten.

The chain combines TRBV19 with TRBJ2-7; tentative D call: TRBD2 (5 bases). The receptor comes from a woman aged 25 to 45 in good health and CMV-seropositive. Sequencing was performed on PBMCs. CDR3 region: CASSTFREGLMPYEQYF. DNA for the CDR3: TGTGCCAGTAGTACTTTCCGCGAGGGTCTTATGCCCTACGAGCAGTACTTC. The whole variable domain, filled in from reference TRBV19 and TRBJ2-7, reads DGGITQSPKYLFRKEGQNVTLSCEQNLNHDAMYWYRQDPGQGLRLIYYSQIVNDFQKGDIAEGYSVSREKKESFPLTVTSAQKNPTAFYLCASSTFREGLMPYEQYFGPGTRLTVT.